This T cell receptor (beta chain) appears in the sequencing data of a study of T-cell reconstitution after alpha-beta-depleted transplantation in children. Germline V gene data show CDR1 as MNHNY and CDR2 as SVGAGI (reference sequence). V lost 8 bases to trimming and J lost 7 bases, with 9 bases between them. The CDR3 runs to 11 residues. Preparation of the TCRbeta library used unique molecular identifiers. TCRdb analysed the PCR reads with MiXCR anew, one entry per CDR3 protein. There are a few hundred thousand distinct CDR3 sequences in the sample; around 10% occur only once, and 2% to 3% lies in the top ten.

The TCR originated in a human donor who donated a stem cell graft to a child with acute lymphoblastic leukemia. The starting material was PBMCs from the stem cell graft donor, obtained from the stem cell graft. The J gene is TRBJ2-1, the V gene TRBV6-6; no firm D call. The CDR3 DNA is TGTGCCAGCGGCAGTGGGAATGAGCAGTTCTTC. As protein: CASGSGNEQFF.